This T cell receptor beta chain was sequenced during a study of shared clonotypes between healthy human individuals. Regarding the study as a whole: Between a handful of donors, naive CD4 clonotypes were shared at a level of about 5%. Memory subsets generally showed smaller estimated richness than naive subsets did. Unshared clonotypes carried lower generation probabilities than those common to all four donors.

About this clone itself: Its matching antigen is unknown.

As defined, naive CD8 cells were CD45RO-negative and positively selected for CCR7, with terminally differentiated effector memory CD45RA+ cells excluded. CDR1 SQVTM and CDR2 ANQGSEA come from the germline V gene. The CDR3 runs 13 residues. The trim removed 4 bases at V and 2 bases at J, leaving 4 bases unmatched. Libraries were prepared by immunoSEQ multiplex PCR; TCRdb keeps only in-frame clonotypes and omits some of them. There are more than 2 million clones in the sample; around 93% occur only once, and more than 1.5% lies in the top ten. The chain carries TRBV29-1 and TRBJ1-2; 7 bases line up with TRBD1. The sequence was obtained from a man aged 18-30 years in good health. Some clones in this sample may be carry-over from other donors' samples. The specimen was naive CD8+ T cells from PBMCs. The CDR3 loop is CSVGVGGNYGYTF. DNA of the CDR3: TGCAGCGTTGGAGTAGGGGGCAACTATGGCTACACCTTC.